Following are 10 T cell receptor beta chains from one sample sequenced in a study of OX40 agonist ivuxolimab in advanced cancers. Produced via immunoSEQ multiplex PCR; TCRdb's table is partial and in-frame only. The sample contains fewer than 50,000 clones, roughly 92% of which appear only once. The sample here was CD4+ or CD8+ T cells sorted from blood, taken in a trial of the OX40 agonist ivuxolimab. The receptors here all came from an adult with an advanced solid tumor such as melanoma, head and neck, liver or kidney cancer.

Worth noting for this clone: The junction differs from germline at one of its ends, possibly a read error. This chain joins TRBV5-6 and TRBJ2-7; TRBD2 aligns across 9 bases. Germline V gives CDR1 SGHDT, CDR2 YYEEEE. The CDR3 covers 15 residues. CDR3 nucleotide sequence: TGTGCCAGCAGTGATAGCGGGAGATCCTCCTCCGAGCAGTACTTC. It codes for CASSDSGRSSSEQYF.

This chain uses TRBV28 with TRBJ2-7; no clear D gene. Trimming stripped 1 base from V and 5 bases from J, with 3 bases between. Per the germline V gene, CDR1 is MDHEN and CDR2 is SYDVKM. This CDR3 is built from 11 residues. The CDR3 sequence: CASSLSDEQYF. DNA of the CDR3: TGTGCCAGCAGTTTATCAGACGAGCAGTACTTC.

V gene TRBV5-1 combines with J gene TRBJ2-3; 15 positions agree with TRBD2. V shed 4 bases and J 4 bases; nucleotides not matched to a gene: 4. The CDR3 has 16 amino acids. Germline values: CDR1 SGHRS, CDR2 YFSETQ. The chain's CDR3 is CASSRGLAGGPDTQYF. CDR3 sequence (DNA): TGCGCCAGCAGCCGGGGACTAGCGGGAGGTCCAGATACGCAGTATTTT.

This chain links TRBV30 with TRBJ2-2, with 7 bases lining up with TRBD1. The trim removed 6 bases at V and 0 bases at J, leaving 13 bases unmatched. The CDR3 is made up of 17 amino acids. The germline CDR1 and CDR2 sequences are GTSNPN and SVGIG (reference sequence). The CDR3 DNA reads TGTGCCTGCCCCCGACAGGGCGTGTTCGCGAACACCGGGGAGCTGTTTTTT. Protein: CACPRQGVFANTGELFF. Using reference TRBV30 and TRBJ2-2 for the parts outside the CDR3, the full variable domain is SQTIHQWPATLVQPVGSPLSLECTVEGTSNPNLYWYRQAAGRGLQLLFYSVGIGQISSEVPQNLSASRPQDRQFILSSKKLLLSDSGFYLCACPRQGVFANTGELFFGEGSRLTVL.

The V and J genes are TRBV15 and TRBJ2-5, with 8 bases that match TRBD2. V was clipped by 2 bases and J by 2 bases; unmatched bases: 1. Germline V gene sequence: CDR1 LNHNV, CDR2 YYDKDF (reference sequence). This CDR3 has 14 residues. The CDR3 sequence: CATSRTSGQETQYF. DNA for the CDR3: TGTGCCACCAGCAGAACTAGCGGACAAGAGACCCAGTACTTC.

The chain employs TRBV19 and TRBJ2-7; TRBD2 matches at 10 bases. Looked up from germline, CDR1 is LNHDA and CDR2 is SQIVND (reference sequence). J was trimmed by 0 bases and V by 6 bases; bases with no gene match: 11. There are 17 residues in the CDR3. The CDR3 loop reads CASSRGLAYNPSYEQYF. The DNA of the CDR3 is TGTGCCAGTAGCCGGGGACTAGCGTACAACCCCTCCTACGAGCAGTACTTC.

The chain couples TRBV28 to TRBJ2-7, with D possibly matching TRBD1 (5 bases). This CDR3 region has 13 residues. The germline V and J ends were trimmed by 2 bases and 7 bases, with 12 bases remaining between them. Germline V lookup: CDR1 MDHEN, CDR2 SYDVKM. The CDR3 nucleotides read TGTGCCAGCAGTTTAAGGCAGGGTATTGAGCAGTACTTC. Its protein is CASSLRQGIEQYF.

The chain carries TRBV7-9 and TRBJ2-1, with 8 bases lining up with TRBD1. The germline gives CDR1 SEHNR, CDR2 FQNEAQ (reference sequence). V lost 4 bases to trimming and J lost 0 bases; unmatched junction nucleotides: 2. The CDR3 length is 15 residues. The chain's CDR3 is CASSSGQGSYNEQFF. CDR3 DNA: TGTGCCAGCAGCTCAGGACAGGGCTCCTACAATGAGCAGTTCTTC. Full variable domain (remainder filled in from reference TRBV7-9 and TRBJ2-1): DTGVSQNPRHKITKRGQNVTFRCDPISEHNRLYWYRQTLGQGPEFLTYFQNEAQLEKSRLLSDRFSAERPKGSFSTLEIQRTEQGDSAMYLCASSSGQGSYNEQFFGPGTRLTVL.

The gene calls are TRBV5-6 and TRBJ2-7; D gene unclear. The V end lost 2 bases, the J end lost 3 bases, and 12 bases lay between the germline ends. The germline gives CDR1 SGHDT, CDR2 YYEEEE. The CDR3 has 14 residues. CDR3 DNA sequence: TGTGCCAGCAGCTTTTTGTCGGCGGTCTACGAGCAGTACTTC. Residues: CASSFLSAVYEQYF.

V gene TRBV7-9 combines with J gene TRBJ2-2, with 16 bases identical to TRBD2. Per germline, CDR1 SEHNR and CDR2 FQNEAQ (reference sequence). V shed 7 bases, J shed 3 bases, and the junction held 8 bases outside the gene matches. This CDR3 is built from 18 residues. The CDR3 DNA reads as TGTGCCAGCACCGAAGGGACTAGCGGGAGGGGAGACACCGGGGAGCTGTTTTTT. This encodes CASTEGTSGRGDTGELFF.